Below are 25 T cell receptor beta chains sequenced from a single sample in a study of shared clonotypes between healthy human individuals. Only in-frame clones appear in the TCRdb table, and some are missing; sequencing was by immunoSEQ multiplex PCR. Of 2.3 million or so clones in the sample, approximately 93% were seen once. Sequenced sample: naive CD4+ T cells from PBMCs. The subset denotes: CD45RA+ positively selected. The receptor source for this set is a man aged 18-30 years in good health. Some clones in this sample may be carry-over from other donors' samples.

The CDR3 is CASTGVAGGDNEQFF. CDR3 nucleotide sequence: TGTGCCAGCACCGGTGTAGCGGGAGGGGACAATGAGCAGTTCTTC. The rearrangement links TRBV27 to TRBJ2-1; 11 nucleotides match TRBD2. In germline, CDR1 is MNHEY, CDR2 SMNVEV (reference sequence). The CDR3 is made up of 15 amino acids. The ends lost 7 bases at V and 5 bases at J; junction bases unmatched: 7.

V gene TRBV28 combines with J gene TRBJ2-5; a weak D match, TRBD2 (5 bases). CDR1 and CDR2 from the germline V gene are MDHEN and SYDVKM. V gave up 6 bases and J gave up 4 bases, with 15 bases separating them. The CDR3 loop spans 14 amino acids. CDR3 sequence (DNA): TGTGCCAGCAGAATGACCGGGAAAAGAGAGACCCAGTACTTC. The encoded protein is CASRMTGKRETQYF.

V usage is TRBV5-8 and J usage is TRBJ1-5; possibly TRBD1 for D (6 bases). Germline V CDR1 and CDR2: SGHTS, YDEGEE. The CDR3 is 15 residues long. The V end lost 7 bases, the J end lost 0 bases, and 14 bases lay between the germline ends. CDR3 loop: CASRGHRNSNQPQHF. The CDR3 DNA reads as TGTGCCAGCCGGGGACACAGAAATAGCAATCAGCCCCAGCATTTT.

This chain joins TRBV25-1 and TRBJ2-3; 10 nucleotides match TRBD2. The CDR3 has 18 amino acids. The V gene end was trimmed by 6 bases and the J gene end by 5 bases; junction bases not matched to a gene: 17. Germline V gene lookup returns CDR1 MGHDK and CDR2 SYGVNS. The CDR3, as DNA: TGTGCCAGCAGCCCAAACGCAGCGGGAGGGTCGTTGGGAGATACGCAGTATTTT. Encoded protein: CASSPNAAGGSLGDTQYF.

The chain has TRBV7-9 and TRBJ1-2, with a tentative D call TRBD1 (6 bases). Germline V lookup: CDR1 SEHNR, CDR2 FQNEAQ (reference sequence). V was cut by 5 bases and J by 7 bases, with 14 bases left in between. This CDR3 region has 13 residues. The CDR3, as DNA: TGTGCCAGCAGCACTTACAGGGAAGGTGGCTACACCTTC. Translating it yields CASSTYREGGYTF. Drawing the rest from reference TRBV7-9 and TRBJ1-2, the complete variable domain is DTGVSQNPRHKITKRGQNVTFRCDPISEHNRLYWYRQTLGQGPEFLTYFQNEAQLEKSRLLSDRFSAERPKGSFSTLEIQRTEQGDSAMYLCASSTYREGGYTFGSGTRLTVV.

In DNA, the CDR3 is TGCGCCAGCAGCTGGACCCGGGACAGCTCCTACGAGCAGTACTTC. Amino acid sequence: CASSWTRDSSYEQYF. The chain is built from TRBV5-1 and TRBJ2-7; TRBD1 matches 7 bases. This CDR3 region has 15 residues. Germline V lookup: CDR1 SGHRS, CDR2 YFSETQ. The V and J ends lost 3 bases and 0 bases, in that order; junction bases with no gene match: 6.

This rearrangement joins TRBV11-1 to TRBJ2-7, with D possibly being TRBD2 (5 bases). This CDR3 region has 14 residues. CDR1 SGHAT and CDR2 FQDESV come from the germline V gene (reference sequence). Trimming pared 2 bases from V and 2 bases from J, leaving 10 bases between. The CDR3, as DNA: TGTGCCAGCAGCTTATTCGGGGTCCCCTACGAGCAGTACTTC. This encodes CASSLFGVPYEQYF.

The chain combines TRBV4-1 with TRBJ1-4; D may be TRBD1 (6 bases). The CDR3 covers 16 residues. V lost 6 bases, J lost 4 bases, and 18 bases lay in between. Germline CDR1 reads MGHRA; CDR2 reads YSYEKL. CDR3 protein: CASSPLPGHNNEKLFF. In DNA, the CDR3 is TGCGCCAGCAGTCCGCTTCCGGGACATAATAATGAAAAACTGTTTTTT.

The gene calls are TRBV14 and TRBJ2-7; D gene uncertain. Trimming shortened V by 1 base and J by 3 bases, and 13 bases separated the two germline ends. The CDR3 length is 15 residues. Per germline, CDR1 SGHDN and CDR2 FVKESK. CDR3 DNA sequence: TGTGCCAGCAGCCAAGTCCGGACCTCGATCTACGAGCAGTACTTC. It is translated as CASSQVRTSIYEQYF.

Remarks on this clone: This sample includes further DNA sequences coding for the same CDR3. This chain uses TRBV28 with TRBJ1-5; D call uncertain. The V end lost 3 bases, the J end lost 7 bases, and 7 bases lay between the germline ends. Germline CDR1 reads MDHEN; CDR2 reads SYDVKM. The CDR3 is 12 residues long. The DNA of the CDR3 is TGTGCCAGCAGTTTTATAGGGCAGCCCCAGCATTTT. It yields the protein CASSFIGQPQHF. Full variable domain (remainder filled in from reference TRBV28 and TRBJ1-5): DVKVTQSSRYLVKRTGEKVFLECVQDMDHENMFWYRQDPGLGLRLIYFSYDVKMKEKGDIPEGYSVSREKKERFSLILESASTNQTSMYLCASSFIGQPQHFGDGTRLSIL.

The chain uses TRBV6-5 and TRBJ2-7, with a tentative D call TRBD2 (6 bases). V was cut by 5 bases and J by 2 bases, with 13 bases left in between. In germline, CDR1 is MNHEY, CDR2 SVGAGI. This CDR3 is built from 14 residues. The CDR3: CASSPSWGAYEQYF. The CDR3 DNA reads TGTGCCAGCAGTCCGTCGTGGGGGGCCTACGAGCAGTACTTC.

This chain links TRBV15 with TRBJ2-7, with D perhaps given as TRBD1 or TRBD2 (6 bases each). From germline, CDR1 is LNHNV and CDR2 YYDKDF (reference sequence). V was pared by 6 bases and J by 0 bases, with 15 bases between. The length of the CDR3 is 15 residues. The CDR3 DNA is TGTGCCACCAGTTTTCCGGGGGCTCTCTCCTACGAGCAGTACTTC. Residues: CATSFPGALSYEQYF.

As DNA, the CDR3 is TGTGCCCCCTTCTTTAAACTAGCGGTCGGAATAGATACGCAGTATTTT. It is translated as CAPFFKLAVGIDTQYF. This rearrangement joins TRBV19 to TRBJ2-3; 8 nucleotides agree with TRBD2. Germline loops: CDR1 LNHDA, CDR2 SQIVND (reference sequence). The CDR3 contains 16 residues. V shed 11 bases and J 5 bases; nucleotides not matched to a gene: 18.

V and J are TRBV18 and TRBJ2-1, with 7 bases matching TRBD2. Losses at the gene ends were 6 bases for V and 5 bases for J; bases not matched to a gene: 10. CDR1 and CDR2 from the germline V gene are KGHSH and LQKENI. There are 15 residues in the CDR3. The DNA of the CDR3 is TGTGCCAGCTCCTTCCAGGGAGGGGAAAACAATGAGCAGTTCTTC. Translating it yields CASSFQGGENNEQFF.

V is TRBV9 and J is TRBJ2-3; the match to TRBD2 covers 9 bases. Germline lookup yields CDR1 SGDLS and CDR2 YYNGEE. This CDR3 region has 15 residues. Germline trimming cut 0 bases from V and 5 bases from J; bases unmatched to any gene: 4. The CDR3, as DNA: TGTGCCAGCAGCGTAGAGGGACTAGCTATAGATACGCAGTATTTT. Amino acids: CASSVEGLAIDTQYF.

V is TRBV5-1 and J is TRBJ1-3, with 8 bases identical to TRBD1. The CDR3 has 15 residues. CDR1 is SGHRS and CDR2 is YFSETQ in the germline V gene. The junction had 1 base not matched to a gene; V was cut back by 1 base and J by 1 base. CDR3: CASSLQGASGNTIYF. CDR3 DNA: TGCGCCAGCAGCTTGCAGGGGGCATCTGGAAACACCATATATTTT.

This CDR3 is CASSPPGRSTDTQYF. The CDR3 nucleotides read TGTGCCAGCAGCCCTCCGGGACGAAGCACAGATACGCAGTATTTT. The chain is built from TRBV7-3 and TRBJ2-3; either TRBD1 or TRBD2 may fit D (5 bases each). V was clipped by 5 bases and J by 0 bases, with 12 bases between them. Germline CDR1 and CDR2: SGHTA and FQGTGA. The CDR3 runs to 15 residues.

The rearrangement joins TRBV28 to TRBJ1-5; tentatively, D is TRBD1 (5 bases). V shed 5 bases and J shed 1 base, with 18 bases lying between them. CDR1 is MDHEN and CDR2 is SYDVKM in the germline V gene. CDR3 length equals 17 residues. CDR3 in amino acids: CASSEVSGTVSNQPQHF. The CDR3 region has the DNA TGTGCCAGCAGTGAAGTATCAGGGACGGTGAGCAATCAGCCCCAGCATTTT.

V is TRBV7-3 and J is TRBJ2-7; D is unresolved. Deletions cut 5 bases from V and 2 bases from J, with 16 bases between. The CDR3 is 15 amino acids. From germline, CDR1 is SGHTA and CDR2 FQGTGA. CDR3 sequence: CASSQLSQAPYEQYF. The CDR3 DNA reads TGTGCCAGCAGCCAATTGTCGCAGGCCCCCTACGAGCAGTACTTC.

The chain recombines TRBV2 with TRBJ2-1; unclear D gene. From germline, CDR1 is SNHLY and CDR2 FYNNEI. Trimming removed 1 base from V and 10 bases from J, with 5 bases in between. This CDR3 is 11 amino acids long. The CDR3 nucleotides are TGTGCCAGCAGTGAAGTTGACGAGCAGTTCTTC. Protein: CASSEVDEQFF.

In DNA form, the CDR3 reads TGTGCCACCAGCAGAGATAGCGAAGCGTCCGCCGGGGCCCAGCATTTT. Amino acid sequence: CATSRDSEASAGAQHF. The chain uses TRBV15 and TRBJ1-5; no clear D. Deletions cut 0 bases from V and 11 bases from J, with 20 bases between. This CDR3 contains 16 residues. Germline V lookup: CDR1 LNHNV, CDR2 YYDKDF (reference sequence).

This clone has a single count. The genes are TRBV10-3 and TRBJ2-1; perhaps TRBD1 as D (6 bases). Germline values: CDR1 ENHRY, CDR2 SYGVKD. This CDR3 contains 11 residues. V was clipped by 8 bases and J by 9 bases, with 11 bases between them. CDR3 nucleotide sequence: TGTGCCATCGGGCTAGGGGGTGAGCAGTTCTTC. This gives the protein CAIGLGGEQFF.

The rearrangement links TRBV9 to TRBJ2-3, with 10 bases matching TRBD2. The CDR3 sequence is 16 residues long. From germline, CDR1 is SGDLS and CDR2 YYNGEE. V lost 3 bases, J lost 5 bases, and 9 bases stayed unmatched. The CDR3 here is CASSGSLAGVGDTQYF. The DNA for the CDR3 is TGTGCCAGCAGCGGATCCCTAGCGGGAGTGGGAGATACGCAGTATTTT.

V gene TRBV5-1 combines with J gene TRBJ2-1; 10 bases are shared with TRBD1. Trimming removed 4 bases from V and 6 bases from J; junction bases left unmatched: 13. This CDR3 spans 17 amino acids. Germline CDR1 and CDR2: SGHRS and YFSETQ. The CDR3 DNA reads as TGCGCCAGCAGCCTTAATCCCGGGACAGGGGTACCCAATGAGCAGTTCTTC. Residues: CASSLNPGTGVPNEQFF.

For the CDR3, the DNA is TGTGCCAGCAGTGATCGGGGATTGGATGAGCAGTTCTTC. It translates to CASSDRGLDEQFF. V gene TRBV6-1 combines with J gene TRBJ2-1, with D possibly being TRBD2 (5 bases). CDR1 and CDR2 (germline): MNHNS, SASEGT. The ends were cut back, 3 bases at V and 8 bases at J, with 11 bases in the middle. The CDR3 has 13 residues.